The 14 T cell receptor beta chains below come from one sample, sequenced in a study of cytomegalovirus exposure and HLA in healthy donors. Method: immunoSEQ multiplex PCR; TCRdb's copy keeps in-frame clones and lacks some. The repertoire includes approximately 150,000 clones, less than 90% of them detected once, and 10% sits in the top ten. Input material: PBMCs. The receptors shown here come from a young man in good health and CMV-seropositive.

The V and J genes are TRBV7-8 and TRBJ1-2, with a tentative D call TRBD1 (5 bases). The CDR3 has 13 amino acids. The germline V gene encodes CDR1 SGHVS and CDR2 FQNEAQ. V shed 1 base and J shed 4 bases, with 7 bases lying between them. In DNA form, the CDR3 reads TGTGCCAGCAGCTTAGACAGGTTCTATGGCTACACCTTC. Amino acids: CASSLDRFYGYTF.

V gene TRBV2 combines with J gene TRBJ2-7; 7 bases agree with TRBD2. The V and J ends lost 7 bases and 1 base, in that order; junction bases with no gene match: 7. Germline assignment: CDR1 SNHLY and CDR2 FYNNEI. The CDR3 runs 14 residues. CDR3 bases: TGTGCCAGCATCCGTACTAGCGCGTCCTACGAGCAGTACTTC. Protein sequence: CASIRTSASYEQYF.

CDR3 sequence: CAWLWGRTNTGELFF. CDR3 coding DNA: TGTGCCTGGTTGTGGGGGCGGACGAACACCGGGGAGCTGTTTTTT. The chain joins TRBV30 to TRBJ2-2, with a weak D call TRBD1 (6 bases). V lost 5 bases and J 0 bases, leaving 13 bases between the germline ends. Germline assignment: CDR1 GTSNPN and CDR2 SVGIG (reference sequence). This CDR3 contains 15 residues.

This clone was recorded only once. The chain is built from TRBV11-3 and TRBJ1-1; D is ambiguous. This CDR3 has 13 amino acids. In germline, CDR1 is SGHNT, CDR2 YENEEA. V lost 8 bases and J lost 0, with 10 bases in between. In DNA, the CDR3 is TGTGCCAGCGCTTTCGGGGTGAACACTGAAGCTTTCTTT. It translates to CASAFGVNTEAFF.

The chain is built from TRBV6-5 and TRBJ2-1; 8 bases agree with TRBD2. The ends lost 6 bases at V and 8 bases at J; junction bases unmatched: 12. The V gene's germline CDR1 is MNHEY and CDR2 SVGAGI. This CDR3 is 15 amino acids long. The CDR3 coding sequence is TGTGCCAGCAGCCGCACGGGAGGGGGAGGCTATGAGCAGTTCTTC. Amino acids: CASSRTGGGGYEQFF.

In this sample, this clone turned up a few times. The CDR3, as DNA: TGTGCCAGCAGTTCCTTTCAGGGGACGTCTGGAAACACCATATATTTT. Its protein product is CASSSFQGTSGNTIYF. The rearrangement joins TRBV28 to TRBJ1-3, with D perhaps matching TRBD1 (6 bases). Germline V gene sequence: CDR1 MDHEN, CDR2 SYDVKM. CDR3 length: 16 residues. The V and J ends lost 4 bases and 1 base respectively, with 14 bases between them. Looking up the rest from reference TRBV28 and TRBJ1-3 gives the full variable domain: DVKVTQSSRYLVKRTGEKVFLECVQDMDHENMFWYRQDPGLGLRLIYFSYDVKMKEKGDIPEGYSVSREKKERFSLILESASTNQTSMYLCASSSFQGTSGNTIYFGEGSWLTVV.

The chain couples TRBV19 to TRBJ1-2; TRBD1 agrees at 7 bases. Looked up from germline, CDR1 is LNHDA and CDR2 is SQIVND (reference sequence). CDR3 length: 24 amino acids. The V segment lost 1 base and the J segment 5 bases; nucleotides outside the gene matches: 34. This chain's CDR3 is CASSIGLSQGLKLGFSFRSYGYTF. The CDR3 nucleotides are TGTGCCAGTAGTATAGGCCTTTCACAGGGGCTCAAATTAGGCTTCTCTTTTCGGTCTTATGGCTACACCTTC.

This clone was counted a few times. This sequence joins TRBV7-2 and TRBJ2-3; 9 positions match TRBD1. Germline V gene sequence: CDR1 SGHTA, CDR2 FQGNSA. The trim removed 3 bases at V and 2 bases at J, leaving 3 bases unmatched. The CDR3 is 15 residues long. CDR3 amino acids: CASSFGTGHTDTQYF. CDR3 coding DNA: TGTGCCAGCAGCTTCGGGACAGGGCACACAGATACGCAGTATTTT.

The rearrangement joins TRBV5-1 to TRBJ2-2, with a tentative D call TRBD1 (5 bases). Trimming shortened V by 0 bases and J by 4 bases, and 7 bases separated the two germline ends. The CDR3 is 14 residues long. CDR1 SGHRS and CDR2 YFSETQ come from the germline V gene. CDR3 sequence reads: CASSLGTSTGELFF. CDR3 nucleotides: TGCGCCAGCAGCTTGGGGACATCCACCGGGGAGCTGTTTTTT.

The V and J genes are TRBV18 and TRBJ2-1; D is ambiguous. V was shortened by 4 bases and J by 4 bases, with 8 bases between the two germline ends. This CDR3 has 13 residues. Germline values: CDR1 KGHSH, CDR2 LQKENI. The CDR3 here is CASSRTDYNEQFF. The CDR3 DNA reads as TGTGCCAGCTCACGAACAGATTACAATGAGCAGTTCTTC.

This clone showed up just a few times. This chain uses TRBV10-3 with TRBJ1-6; perhaps TRBD1 as D (5 bases). Trimming left V 0 bases short and J 7 bases short, with 10 bases between. There are 15 residues in the CDR3. Germline V gene data show CDR1 as ENHRY and CDR2 as SYGVKD. The CDR3 coding sequence is TGTGCCATCAGTGAGTCGCGGGGGGAGAATTCACCCCTCCACTTT. It yields the protein CAISESRGENSPLHF.

The rearrangement uses TRBV28 and TRBJ2-1; D not resolved. Germline CDR1 reads MDHEN; CDR2 reads SYDVKM. The CDR3 runs to 11 residues. V lost 7 bases to trimming and J lost 8 bases, with 9 bases between them. CDR3 nucleotides: TGTGCCAGCACCGGTACTGATGAGCAGTTCTTC. Protein: CASTGTDEQFF. The full variable domain, its missing parts supplied by reference TRBV28 and TRBJ2-1, is DVKVTQSSRYLVKRTGEKVFLECVQDMDHENMFWYRQDPGLGLRLIYFSYDVKMKEKGDIPEGYSVSREKKERFSLILESASTNQTSMYLCASTGTDEQFFGPGTRLTVL.

The rearrangement uses TRBV7-6 and TRBJ2-1, with TRBD2 matching 9 bases. This CDR3 region has 16 residues. J lost 3 bases, V lost 2 bases, and 5 bases had no gene match. Germline CDR1 reads SGHVS; CDR2 reads FNYEAQ. CDR3 sequence: CASSLLSSGDYNEQFF. As DNA, the CDR3 is TGTGCCAGCAGCTTATTGTCTAGCGGGGACTACAATGAGCAGTTCTTC.

V usage is TRBV27 and J usage is TRBJ2-1; possibly TRBD2 for D (5 bases). Trimming cost V 3 bases and J 4 bases, with 13 bases left between them. This CDR3 comprises 15 residues. Germline CDR1 and CDR2: MNHEY and SMNVEV (reference sequence). CDR3 region: CASSFEGRLYNEQFF. DNA of the CDR3: TGTGCCAGCAGTTTCGAAGGGAGACTATACAATGAGCAGTTCTTC.